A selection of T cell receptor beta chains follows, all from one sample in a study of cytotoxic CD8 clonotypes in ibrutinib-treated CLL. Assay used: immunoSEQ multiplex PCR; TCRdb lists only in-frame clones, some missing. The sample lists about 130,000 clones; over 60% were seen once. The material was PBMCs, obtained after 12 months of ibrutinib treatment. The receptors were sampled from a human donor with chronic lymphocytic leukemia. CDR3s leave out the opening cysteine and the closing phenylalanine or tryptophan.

cdr3_aa: ASSFPGGTYEQY; v_call: TRBV7-2; j_call: TRBJ2-7
cdr3_aa: AWSVQGRNTIY; v_call: TRBV30; j_call: TRBJ1-3
cdr3_aa: ASSQDRVRRGPSTNEKLF; v_call: TRBV4-3; j_call: TRBJ1-4
cdr3_aa: ASNEDSLNTEAF; v_call: TRBV2; j_call: TRBJ1-1
cdr3_aa: ASHQVRIEKLF; v_call: TRBV6-1; j_call: TRBJ1-4
cdr3_aa: ASSGGRASGTDTQY; v_call: TRBV6-1; j_call: TRBJ2-3
cdr3_aa: ASSQDVSWGAGYEQY; v_call: TRBV4-2; j_call: TRBJ2-7
cdr3_aa: ASSQFSVNEQF; v_call: TRBV4-2; j_call: TRBJ2-1
cdr3_aa: ASSLGRANTEAF; v_call: TRBV11-3; j_call: TRBJ1-1
cdr3_aa: ASSSWPEKWDNEQF; v_call: TRBV7-9; j_call: TRBJ2-1
cdr3_aa: ASSSGTASYEQY; v_call: TRBV28; j_call: TRBJ2-7
cdr3_aa: ASYDFSYNEQF; v_call: TRBV7-9; j_call: TRBJ2-1
cdr3_aa: ASSLDGGEKAF; v_call: TRBV7-2; j_call: TRBJ1-1
cdr3_aa: ASSQGPAGESEQY; v_call: TRBV4-1; j_call: TRBJ2-7
cdr3_aa: ASSSDTQY; v_call: TRBV19; j_call: TRBJ2-3
cdr3_aa: ASSLIGTGELF; v_call: TRBV28; j_call: TRBJ2-2
cdr3_aa: ATSRWAVVSGANVLT; v_call: TRBV27; j_call: TRBJ2-6
cdr3_aa: ASSALISNYGYT; v_call: TRBV28; j_call: TRBJ1-2
cdr3_aa: ASSVAGVNTGELF; v_call: TRBV9; j_call: TRBJ2-2
cdr3_aa: ASSDRTYTGELF; v_call: TRBV2; j_call: TRBJ2-2
cdr3_aa: ASSLAGPNSGNTIY; v_call: TRBV7-6; j_call: TRBJ1-3
cdr3_aa: ASSKGALAGNTGELF; v_call: TRBV7-9; j_call: TRBJ2-2
cdr3_aa: ASSLGAAREVEQF; v_call: TRBV5-1; j_call: TRBJ2-1
cdr3_aa: ASSERRAYPEQY; v_call: TRBV2; j_call: TRBJ2-7
cdr3_aa: ASSLVRETQY; v_call: TRBV5-1; j_call: TRBJ2-5
cdr3_aa: ASSLEDRYTDTQY; v_call: TRBV5-1; j_call: TRBJ2-3
cdr3_aa: ASSPVVTGPAYNEQF; v_call: TRBV7-2; j_call: TRBJ2-1
cdr3_aa: ASSFDDRVWAEAF; v_call: TRBV7-9; j_call: TRBJ1-1
cdr3_aa: ASSLLGTYGYT; v_call: TRBV7-9; j_call: TRBJ1-2
cdr3_aa: ASSYSGSYNEQF; v_call: TRBV27; j_call: TRBJ2-1
cdr3_aa: ASSQGQTGQGAFLSSYEQY; v_call: TRBV14; j_call: TRBJ2-7
cdr3_aa: ATLFDRNTEAF; v_call: TRBV6-1; j_call: TRBJ1-1
cdr3_aa: ASSRDRGRADTQY; v_call: TRBV7-6; j_call: TRBJ2-3